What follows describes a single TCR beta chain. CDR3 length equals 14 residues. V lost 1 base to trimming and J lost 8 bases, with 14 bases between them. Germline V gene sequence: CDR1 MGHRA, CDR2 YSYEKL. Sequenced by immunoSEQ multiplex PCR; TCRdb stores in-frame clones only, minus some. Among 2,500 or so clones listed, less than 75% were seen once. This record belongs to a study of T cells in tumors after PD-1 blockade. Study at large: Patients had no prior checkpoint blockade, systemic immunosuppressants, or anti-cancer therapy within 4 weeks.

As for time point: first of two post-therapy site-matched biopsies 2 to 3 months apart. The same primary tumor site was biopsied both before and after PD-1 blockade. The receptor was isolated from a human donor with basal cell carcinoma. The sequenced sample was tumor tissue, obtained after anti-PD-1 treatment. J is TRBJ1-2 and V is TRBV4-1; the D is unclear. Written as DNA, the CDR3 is TGCGCCAGCAGCCAAGTCGGCACCGTTCGAGGCTACACCTTC. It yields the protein CASSQVGTVRGYTF.